Presented here are 5 T cell receptor beta chains from one specimen sequenced in a study of blood T cell repertoires in COVID-19. Generated by immunoSEQ multiplex PCR, the TCRdb table keeps only in-frame clones and is missing some. This table has hundreds of thousands of clones, 89% appearing once. The sequencing input was PBMCs or T cells enriched from blood (not recorded which). The receptor source for this set is a man in his 60s who had recovered from COVID-19.

The sample holds one count of this clone. CDR3 nucleotide sequence: TGTGCCATCAGTGAATCGGGACTAGGGACCAATGAGCAGTTCTTC. This translates into CAISESGLGTNEQFF. The J gene is TRBJ2-1, the V gene TRBV10-3; TRBD2 matches at 8 bases. Germline-derived CDR1 and CDR2 are ENHRY and SYGVKD. V trimming: 3 bases; J trimming: 6 bases; junction bases outside the gene matches: 7. The CDR3 consists of 15 residues.

The chain couples TRBV6-5 to TRBJ2-7, with a possible D match to TRBD1 (6 bases). Germline V gene lookup returns CDR1 MNHEY and CDR2 SVGAGI. The V gene lost 6 bases and the J gene lost 7 bases, with 19 bases spanning the gap. This CDR3 region has 14 residues. CDR3 region: CASSHSTGPWEQYF. CDR3 DNA sequence: TGTGCCAGCAGCCATTCCACAGGGCCTTGGGAGCAGTACTTC.

This chain connects TRBV21-1 to TRBJ2-5; the tabulated D call, TRBD1, remains unverified against the DNA. TRBV21-1 is termed a pseudogene. CDR3 length equals 17 residues. CDR3 region: CASSPREGGGLQETQYF. In nucleotides, the CDR3 is TGTGCCAGCAGCCCCCGGGAAGGGGGCGGGCTCCAAGAGACCCAGTACTTC.

The CDR3 loop reads CASSRIRQGKAYEQYF. The CDR3 nucleotides are TGTGCCAGCAGCCGGATACGACAGGGAAAGGCCTACGAGCAGTACTTC. The chain carries TRBV6-2 or TRBV6-3 and TRBJ2-7; 7 bases map to TRBD1. This CDR3 spans 16 amino acids. Germline CDR1 reads MNHEY; CDR2 reads SVGEGT. The junction had 13 bases not matched to a gene; V was cut back by 6 bases and J by 2 bases.

The chain couples TRBV5-1 to TRBJ2-5; 12 positions match TRBD1. The CDR3 runs 15 residues. V trimming: 5 bases; J trimming: 5 bases; junction bases outside the gene matches: 7. Per the germline V gene, CDR1 is SGHRS and CDR2 is YFSETQ. CDR3 in amino acids: CASSWSGTGGETQYF. In DNA, the CDR3 is TGCGCCAGCAGTTGGTCCGGGACAGGGGGCGAGACCCAGTACTTC.